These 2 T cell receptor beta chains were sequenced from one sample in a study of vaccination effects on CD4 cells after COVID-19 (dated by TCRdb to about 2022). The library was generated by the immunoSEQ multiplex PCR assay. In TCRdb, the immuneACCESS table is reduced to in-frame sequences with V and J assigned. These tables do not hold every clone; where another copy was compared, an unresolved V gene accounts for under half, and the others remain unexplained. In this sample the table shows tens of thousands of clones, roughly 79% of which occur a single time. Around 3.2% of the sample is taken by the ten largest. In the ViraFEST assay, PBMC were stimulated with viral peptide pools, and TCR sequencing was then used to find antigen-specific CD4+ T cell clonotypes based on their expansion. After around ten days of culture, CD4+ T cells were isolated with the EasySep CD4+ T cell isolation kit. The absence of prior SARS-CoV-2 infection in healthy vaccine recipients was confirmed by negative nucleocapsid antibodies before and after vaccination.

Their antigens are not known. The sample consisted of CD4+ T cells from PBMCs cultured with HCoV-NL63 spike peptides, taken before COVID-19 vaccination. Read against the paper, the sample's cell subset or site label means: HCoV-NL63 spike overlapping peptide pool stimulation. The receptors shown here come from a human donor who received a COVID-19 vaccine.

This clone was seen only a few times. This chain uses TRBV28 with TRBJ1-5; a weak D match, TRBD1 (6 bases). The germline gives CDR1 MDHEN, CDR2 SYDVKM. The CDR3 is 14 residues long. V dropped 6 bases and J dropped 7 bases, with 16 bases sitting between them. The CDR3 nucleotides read TGTGCCAGCAGGACCACCCCAGGGGTCCAGCCCCAGCATTTT. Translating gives CASRTTPGVQPQHF. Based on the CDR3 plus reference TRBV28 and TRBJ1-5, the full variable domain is DVKVTQSSRYLVKRTGEKVFLECVQDMDHENMFWYRQDPGLGLRLIYFSYDVKMKEKGDIPEGYSVSREKKERFSLILESASTNQTSMYLCASRTTPGVQPQHFGDGTRLSIL.

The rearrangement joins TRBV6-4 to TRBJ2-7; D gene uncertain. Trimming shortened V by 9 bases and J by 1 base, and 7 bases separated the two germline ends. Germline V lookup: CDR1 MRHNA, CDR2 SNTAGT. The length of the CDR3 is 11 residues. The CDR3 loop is CASDISYEQYV. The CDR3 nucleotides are TGTGCCAGTGACATTTCCTACGAGCAGTACGTC.